The 27 T cell receptor beta chains listed next were all sequenced from one sample in a study of PD-1 blockade in classical Hodgkin lymphoma. Autologous stem cell transplantation was followed by relapse in every patient, and brentuximab vedotin exposure varied. Libraries were prepared by immunoSEQ multiplex PCR; TCRdb keeps only in-frame clonotypes and omits some of them. The data contain about 17,000 clones, more than 55% of them singletons. The sequenced sample was peripheral blood mononuclear cells (PBMCs), obtained before the second cycle of nivolumab. The receptors stem from a human donor with classical Hodgkin lymphoma.

This chain joins TRBV19 and TRBJ2-2, with D possibly called TRBD1 or TRBD2 (6 bases each). The germline V and J ends were trimmed by 7 bases and 6 bases, with 18 bases remaining between them. The CDR3 totals 15 residues. CDR1 is LNHDA, CDR2 SQIVND, per germline (reference sequence). DNA for the CDR3: TGTGCCAGTAAAGTAGGGGGGAACTACGCCGGGGAGCTGTTTTTT. This sequence encodes CASKVGGNYAGELFF.

This clone is labeled as medium-sized. This sequence joins TRBV15 and TRBJ2-1; 10 nucleotides match TRBD2. Germline V CDR1 and CDR2: LNHNV, YYDKDF (reference sequence). With 2 bases clipped from V and 2 bases from J, the junction kept 6 bases outside the gene matches. The CDR3 has 17 amino acids. CDR3 bases: TGTGCCACCAGCAGATCACCGGGACTAGCGCCCTACAATGAGCAGTTCTTC. This sequence encodes CATSRSPGLAPYNEQFF.

The rearrangement uses TRBV5-6 and TRBJ2-3; 10 nucleotides agree with TRBD2. The germline V gene encodes CDR1 SGHDT and CDR2 YYEEEE. The CDR3 loop spans 18 amino acids. Trimming at V came to 6 bases and at J to 4 bases, leaving 17 bases not matched to a gene. The CDR3, as DNA: TGTGCCAGCACCCTGAGAGTATTAGCGGGAGGAGGCGCAGATACGCAGTATTTT. Translated: CASTLRVLAGGGADTQYF.

The chain links TRBV2 to TRBJ2-3, with TRBD2 identical over 7 bases. There are 12 residues in the CDR3. Germline assignment: CDR1 SNHLY and CDR2 FYNNEI. With V trimmed by 11 bases and J by 3 bases, 5 bases remained unmatched. CDR3 loop: CAAGRETDTQYF. The DNA for the CDR3 is TGTGCCGCCGGGCGGGAGACAGATACGCAGTATTTT.

By frequency in the sample, this clone is medium-sized (0.01 to 0.1%). This chain connects TRBV16 to TRBJ2-7, with 8 bases that match TRBD1. Trimming took 2 bases from V and 5 from J; bases not matched to a gene: 2. The CDR3 is 13 residues long. Germline CDR1 reads KGHSY; CDR2 reads FQNENV. In DNA, the CDR3 is TGTGCCAGCAGCCAAGACAGGGGTCACGAGCAGTACTTC. Translation: CASSQDRGHEQYF.

V and J are TRBV7-6 and TRBJ2-3; 9 nucleotides match TRBD2. Germline loops: CDR1 SGHVS, CDR2 FNYEAQ. J lost 6 bases, V lost 0 bases, and 4 bases had no gene match. This CDR3 is 15 amino acids long. CDR3 bases: TGTGCCAGCAGCTTAGCGAGCGGGAGGACGGATACGCAGTATTTT. Translated, it gives CASSLASGRTDTQYF.

This clone came up a few times. The J gene is TRBJ1-5, the V gene TRBV19; D is unclear. This CDR3 spans 15 amino acids. Trimming took 6 bases from V and 2 from J, leaving 14 bases between them. The germline V gene has CDR1 LNHDA and CDR2 SQIVND (reference sequence). As DNA, the CDR3 is TGTGCCAGTAGCGACCGGGAGGTTGGCAATCAGCCCCAGCATTTT. Translation: CASSDREVGNQPQHF.

V and J are TRBV7-2 and TRBJ2-1, with D maybe TRBD1 (5 bases). V lost 3 bases and J 15 bases, leaving 15 bases between the germline ends. Germline V CDR1 and CDR2: SGHTA, FQGNSA. The CDR3 is 12 residues long. The CDR3: CASSLTQGLGFF. The DNA for the CDR3 is TGTGCCAGCAGCTTGACCCAGGGCTTGGGGTTCTTC.

The chain combines TRBV29-1 with TRBJ2-5; D may correspond to TRBD1 or TRBD2 (6 bases each). The germline CDR1 and CDR2 sequences are SQVTM and ANQGSEA. The CDR3 runs 12 residues. The V end lost 6 bases, the J end lost 5 bases, and 13 bases lay between the germline ends. The CDR3 protein is CSVLRGLETQYF. CDR3 bases: TGCAGCGTACTCAGGGGACTGGAGACCCAGTACTTC. The complete variable domain, with remaining parts taken from reference TRBV29-1 and TRBJ2-5, reads SAVISQKPSRDICQRGTSLTIQCQVDSQVTMMFWYRQQPGQSLTLIATANQGSEATYESGFVIDKFPISRPNLTFSTLTVSNMSPEDSSIYLCSVLRGLETQYFGPGTRLLVL.

The V call is TRBV5-1, the J call TRBJ2-5; 7 bases are shared with TRBD1. The germline V gene has CDR1 SGHRS and CDR2 YFSETQ. V trimming: 4 bases; J trimming: 3 bases; junction bases outside the gene matches: 15. This CDR3 comprises 17 residues. The CDR3 protein is CASSKRQGSSLKETQYF. The CDR3, as DNA: TGCGCCAGCAGCAAGAGACAGGGCAGCTCCCTGAAAGAGACCCAGTACTTC.

The chain links TRBV5-1 to TRBJ1-1; a weak D match, TRBD1 (6 bases). Trimming stripped 1 base from V and 4 bases from J, with 11 bases between. The germline CDR1 and CDR2 sequences are SGHRS and YFSETQ. The CDR3 sequence is 14 residues long. Here the CDR3 reads CASSLQQGSTEAFF. CDR3 nucleotides: TGCGCCAGCAGCTTGCAACAGGGTAGCACTGAAGCTTTCTTT.

The chain recombines TRBV2 with TRBJ2-5; D not certain. V shed 6 bases and J shed 1 base, with 0 bases lying between them. The germline V gene has CDR1 SNHLY and CDR2 FYNNEI. The CDR3 runs to 10 residues. CDR3 residues: CASSQETQYF. CDR3 sequence (DNA): TGTGCCAGCAGCCAAGAGACCCAGTACTTC.

This clone counts as medium-sized. The chain recombines TRBV4-1 with TRBJ1-1; a possible D gene is TRBD1 (5 bases). Germline-derived CDR1 and CDR2 are MGHRA and YSYEKL. Deletions cut 1 base from V and 0 bases from J, with 15 bases between. This CDR3 spans 17 amino acids. CDR3 sequence (DNA): TGCGCCAGCAGCCAAGCTAGGGGCCTTACATTGAACACTGAAGCTTTCTTT. This gives the protein CASSQARGLTLNTEAFF.

This chain connects TRBV6-6 to TRBJ2-7; D may be TRBD1 or TRBD2 (6 bases each). This CDR3 comprises 14 residues. Germline V CDR1 and CDR2: MNHNY, SVGAGI (reference sequence). V gave up 7 bases and J gave up 0 bases, with 13 bases separating them. CDR3: CASTQGTFSYEQYF. CDR3 DNA: TGTGCCAGCACCCAGGGGACTTTCTCCTACGAGCAGTACTTC.

In DNA, the CDR3 is TGCGCCAGCAGTGAGTTATCGCCGACAGATACGCAGTATTTT. Amino acids: CASSELSPTDTQYF. The chain couples TRBV10-1 to TRBJ2-3; D is uncertain. The germline V gene encodes CDR1 WNHNN and CDR2 SYGVQD (reference sequence). Between the trimmed V and J ends, which lost 1 base and 3 bases, there was a span of 8 bases. The CDR3 sequence is 14 residues long.

In this sample, this clone turned up a few times. This chain connects TRBV27 to TRBJ2-1; 7 positions match TRBD2. This CDR3 is 14 amino acids long. The germline V gene encodes CDR1 MNHEY and CDR2 SMNVEV (reference sequence). Trimming at V came to 3 bases and at J to 4 bases, leaving 3 bases not matched to a gene. In DNA form, the CDR3 reads TGTGCCAGCAGTTTGCTAGCGGAGTACAATGAGCAGTTCTTC. Translation gives CASSLLAEYNEQFF.

This clone showed up just once. This CDR3 is CASSVDRGYEQYF. CDR3 DNA sequence: TGTGCCAGCAGCGTGGACAGGGGTTACGAGCAGTACTTC. This chain uses TRBV5-4 with TRBJ2-7; 9 bases are shared with TRBD1. The V and J ends lost 4 bases and 4 bases, in that order; junction bases with no gene match: 3. This CDR3 region has 13 residues. CDR1 is SGHNT and CDR2 is YYREEE in the germline V gene (reference sequence).

This chain connects TRBV10-3 to TRBJ1-2; 8 bases agree with TRBD1. Germline V gives CDR1 ENHRY, CDR2 SYGVKD. Trimming took 0 bases from V and 3 from J; bases not matched to a gene: 12. CDR3 size: 18 residues. The CDR3 sequence is CAISESGTGGWSDYGYTF. CDR3 in DNA: TGTGCCATCAGTGAGTCGGGAACAGGGGGATGGAGCGACTATGGCTACACCTTC.

The chain joins TRBV7-9 to TRBJ1-1; 7 bases agree with TRBD1. Germline CDR1 reads SEHNR; CDR2 reads FQNEAQ (reference sequence). The CDR3 length is 14 residues. After removal of 5 bases from V and 5 bases from J, the junction contained 8 bases not matched to a gene. This CDR3 reads CASSLEGAGTEAFF. The CDR3 region has the DNA TGTGCCAGCAGCCTAGAGGGGGCGGGGACTGAAGCTTTCTTT.

The chain combines TRBV5-5 with TRBJ1-1; a weak D match, TRBD1 (5 bases). The V end lost 9 bases, the J end lost 3 bases, and 18 bases lay between the germline ends. This CDR3 has 14 residues. Germline loops: CDR1 SGHKS, CDR2 YYEKEE (reference sequence). CDR3 residues: CATQRGARDTEAFF. The CDR3 DNA sequence: TGTGCCACCCAGCGCGGGGCCCGGGACACTGAAGCTTTCTTT.

The chain has TRBV29-1 and TRBJ1-2; D possibly corresponds to TRBD1 (6 bases). CDR1 SQVTM and CDR2 ANQGSEA come from the germline V gene. Trimming took 7 bases from V and 1 from J, leaving 13 bases between them. CDR3 length equals 13 residues. The CDR3 DNA follows: TGCAGCGGGGGACCAGGGGTTAACTATGGCTACACCTTC. It encodes CSGGPGVNYGYTF. The variable domain in full, with the rest retrieved from reference TRBV29-1 and TRBJ1-2, is SAVISQKPSRDICQRGTSLTIQCQVDSQVTMMFWYRQQPGQSLTLIATANQGSEATYESGFVIDKFPISRPNLTFSTLTVSNMSPEDSSIYLCSGGPGVNYGYTFGSGTRLTVV.

The chain links TRBV29-1 to TRBJ2-1, with 7 positions matching TRBD1. The CDR3 is 15 amino acids. Trimming at V came to 1 base and at J to 7 bases, leaving 10 bases not matched to a gene. Germline-derived CDR1 and CDR2 are SQVTM and ANQGSEA. The CDR3 protein is CSVEGGQLRLNEQFF. CDR3 nucleotide sequence: TGCAGCGTTGAAGGGGGACAGCTTCGACTAAATGAGCAGTTCTTC.

The chain joins TRBV5-1 to TRBJ2-5, with 7 bases lining up with TRBD2. The CDR3 spans 17 residues. CDR1 is SGHRS and CDR2 is YFSETQ in the germline V gene. After removal of 3 bases from V and 0 bases from J, the junction contained 11 bases not matched to a gene. The DNA for the CDR3 is TGCGCCAGCAGCTCCCGCCATGGGGGGGTTCACCAAGAGACCCAGTACTTC. Translated, it gives CASSSRHGGVHQETQYF. The whole variable domain, filled in from reference TRBV5-1 and TRBJ2-5, reads KAGVTQTPRYLIKTRGQQVTLSCSPISGHRSVSWYQQTPGQGLQFLFEYFSETQRNKGNFPGRFSGRQFSNSRSEMNVSTLELGDSALYLCASSSRHGGVHQETQYFGPGTRLLVL.

V gene TRBV5-1 combines with J gene TRBJ1-1, with 9 bases fitting TRBD1. This CDR3 comprises 15 residues. Germline V gives CDR1 SGHRS, CDR2 YFSETQ. After removal of 4 bases from V and 6 bases from J, the junction contained 10 bases not matched to a gene. CDR3 residues: CASSRGQGYPPEAFF. CDR3 sequence (DNA): TGCGCCAGCAGCCGCGGACAGGGGTACCCACCTGAAGCTTTCTTT.

V usage is TRBV5-6 and J usage is TRBJ2-1, with D perhaps given as TRBD1 or TRBD2 (8 bases each). The CDR3 consists of 16 residues. Germline V gene sequence: CDR1 SGHDT, CDR2 YYEEEE. V was pared by 4 bases and J by 4 bases, with 18 bases between. CDR3 DNA sequence: TGTGCCAGCAGCGGACAGGGCGGGAGGATGTACAATGAGCAGTTCTTC. Amino acids: CASSGQGGRMYNEQFF.

The chain is built from TRBV2 and TRBJ1-6; D gene uncertain. The CDR3 is 14 amino acids. V dropped 6 bases and J dropped 7 bases, with 13 bases sitting between them. Per the germline V gene, CDR1 is SNHLY and CDR2 is FYNNEI. CDR3 DNA sequence: TGTGCCAGCAGGGGGAGAACGGTGAATTCACCCCTCCACTTT. This encodes CASRGRTVNSPLHF.

This clone was found a few times. CDR3 sequence reads: CASSPGTGSYEQYF. The CDR3 DNA is TGTGCCAGCTCACCAGGGACAGGGAGCTACGAGCAGTACTTC. V gene TRBV18 combines with J gene TRBJ2-7; 9 nucleotides line up with TRBD1. The germline V gene has CDR1 KGHSH and CDR2 LQKENI. The length of the CDR3 is 14 residues. Trimming removed 2 bases from V and 3 bases from J; junction bases left unmatched: 2.